Listed here are 27 T cell receptor beta chains from one sample, sequenced in a study of T-cell memory formation after mild COVID-19. TCRdb used MiXCR to reprocess the 5' RACE reads, holding one entry per CDR3 protein. The data contain about 600,000 distinct CDR3 sequences, about 20% of them singletons. Source material: PBMCs or a T cell subset sorted from them (not recorded which). The source of these receptors is an adult woman who had mild COVID-19 (a few samples of this study predate the infection). Cell type and time point are not known.

This clonotype was found a few times. This chain links TRBV19 with TRBJ2-7, with 11 bases matching TRBD2. The CDR3 sequence is 16 residues long. Germline assignment: CDR1 LNHDA and CDR2 SQIVND (reference sequence). With V trimmed by 5 bases and J by 3 bases, 9 bases remained unmatched. The CDR3 coding sequence is TGTGCCAGTAGTGATACCGGGACTAGCGGTTTCTACGAGCAGTACTTC. This encodes CASSDTGTSGFYEQYF.

This clonotype came up a few times. The rearrangement joins TRBV9 to TRBJ1-4; D call uncertain. Between the trimmed V and J ends, which lost 0 bases and 8 bases, there was a span of 11 bases. Germline V gene lookup returns CDR1 SGDLS and CDR2 YYNGEE. The CDR3 is 14 residues long. CDR3 DNA: TGTGCCAGCAGCGTAGAAGTGGAGGGCGAAAAACTGTTTTTT. Amino acids: CASSVEVEGEKLFF. The complete variable domain, with remaining parts taken from reference TRBV9 and TRBJ1-4, reads DSGVTQTPKHLITATGQRVTLRCSPRSGDLSVYWYQQSLDQGLQFLIQYYNGEERAKGNILERFSAQQFPDLHSELNLSSLELGDSALYFCASSVEVEGEKLFFGSGTQLSVL.

This clonotype was seen only a few times. The V and J genes are TRBV5-1 and TRBJ2-7; 9 nucleotides line up with TRBD1. This CDR3 is built from 14 residues. Germline V lookup: CDR1 SGHRS, CDR2 YFSETQ. The V and J ends lost 4 bases and 6 bases, in that order; junction bases with no gene match: 8. This chain's CDR3 is CASSADRGLSEQYF. In nucleotides, the CDR3 is TGCGCCAGCAGCGCGGACAGGGGTCTCAGCGAGCAGTACTTC.

The rearrangement links TRBV5-1 to TRBJ2-7, with D tentatively TRBD1 (5 bases). The CDR3 is made up of 13 amino acids. The ends were cut back, 5 bases at V and 3 bases at J, with 12 bases in the middle. The germline CDR1 and CDR2 sequences are SGHRS and YFSETQ. CDR3 sequence: CASRTDTDYEQYF. CDR3 nucleotides: TGCGCCAGCAGGACGGACACAGACTACGAGCAGTACTTC.

This chain connects TRBV20-1 to TRBJ2-7; 15 nucleotides match TRBD2. J gave up 9 bases and V 3 bases, and 0 bases lay outside the gene matches. Germline V gene sequence: CDR1 DFQATT, CDR2 SNEGSKA (reference sequence). The CDR3 is 12 amino acids. CDR3 coding DNA: TGCAGTGCTAGGGGACTAGCGGGAGGGCAGTACTTC. The encoded protein is CSARGLAGGQYF.

The V and J genes are TRBV7-2 and TRBJ1-1; D gene unclear. Trimming shortened V by 0 bases and J by 5 bases, and 13 bases separated the two germline ends. Germline V gene data show CDR1 as SGHTA and CDR2 as FQGNSA. The CDR3 has 15 amino acids. The CDR3: CASSLAEGLGTEAFF. DNA for the CDR3: TGTGCCAGCAGCTTAGCAGAGGGCCTGGGAACTGAAGCTTTCTTT.

V usage is TRBV3-1 and J usage is TRBJ1-3, with D hard to call. The V end was cut by 2 bases, the J end by 3 bases, with 11 bases between. Germline loops: CDR1 LGHDT, CDR2 YNNKEL (reference sequence). CDR3 length equals 15 residues. Here the CDR3 reads CASSQLGRIGNTIYF. CDR3 coding DNA: TGTGCCAGCAGCCAACTCGGCAGGATTGGAAACACCATATATTTT.

The gene calls are TRBV27 and TRBJ2-5; 7 bases map to TRBD1. CDR1 and CDR2 (germline): MNHEY, SMNVEV (reference sequence). Trimming cost V 2 bases and J 7 bases; bases outside gene matches: 7. The CDR3 totals 14 residues. The chain's CDR3 is CASSLNRGDGTQYF. CDR3 in DNA: TGTGCCAGCAGTTTAAACAGGGGAGATGGGACCCAGTACTTC.

The J gene is TRBJ2-1, the V gene TRBV24-1, with 8 bases fitting TRBD2. Germline loops: CDR1 KGHDR, CDR2 SFDVKD. The CDR3 contains 16 residues. After removal of 3 bases from V and 1 base from J, the junction contained 4 bases not matched to a gene. The CDR3 DNA follows: TGTGCCACCAGTGATAGTCTAGCGGGTTCCTACAATGAGCAGTTCTTC. It codes for CATSDSLAGSYNEQFF.

This clonotype was observed a handful of times. The chain carries TRBV7-2 and TRBJ2-5; D is undetermined. V dropped 4 bases and J dropped 1 base, with 4 bases sitting between them. Looked up from germline, CDR1 is SGHTA and CDR2 is FQGNSA. This CDR3 has 12 amino acids. The CDR3 DNA reads as TGTGCCAGCAGCTGGGTCCAAGAGACCCAGTACTTC. Encoded protein: CASSWVQETQYF. Full variable domain (missing parts from reference TRBV7-2 and TRBJ2-5): GAGVSQSPSNKVTEKGKDVELRCDPISGHTALYWYRQSLGQGLEFLIYFQGNSAPDKSGLPSDRFSAERTGGSVSTLTIQRTQQEDSAVYLCASSWVQETQYFGPGTRLLVL.

This clonotype was detected a few times. This chain joins TRBV10-3 and TRBJ2-7; D is perhaps TRBD1 (6 bases). V dropped 3 bases and J dropped 6 bases, with 15 bases sitting between them. This CDR3 comprises 14 residues. The germline CDR1 and CDR2 sequences are ENHRY and SYGVKD. The CDR3 DNA sequence: TGTGCCATCAGTGACTCAGGGGCTCGCTTCGAGCAGTACTTC. This sequence encodes CAISDSGARFEQYF.

CDR3 bases: TGTGCCAGCAGCTATGGTAGGGGAGGGCCCAATCAGCCCCAGCATTTT. Protein product: CASSYGRGGPNQPQHF. The V and J genes are TRBV12-3 or TRBV12-4 and TRBJ1-5; D perhaps matches TRBD1 (5 bases). V was shortened by 6 bases and J by 3 bases, with 18 bases between the two germline ends. The CDR3 length is 16 residues.

In this sample, this clonotype turned up a few times. The V gene is TRBV15, the J gene TRBJ1-2; perhaps TRBD1 as D (6 bases). CDR1 and CDR2 (germline): LNHNV, YYDKDF (reference sequence). This CDR3 comprises 17 residues. V lost 0 bases and J 1 base, leaving 15 bases between the germline ends. The CDR3 DNA reads as TGTGCCACCAGCAGAGATTGGTGGAGGGACAATAACTATGGCTACACCTTC. This translates into CATSRDWWRDNNYGYTF. The full variable domain, in which reference TRBV15 and TRBJ1-2 provide the parts outside the CDR3, is DAMVIQNPRYQVTQFGKPVTLSCSQTLNHNVMYWYQQKSSQAPKLLFHYYDKDFNNEADTPDNFQSRRPNTSFCFLDIRSPGLGDTAMYLCATSRDWWRDNNYGYTFGSGTRLTVV.

The rearrangement joins TRBV10-3 to TRBJ2-1; 12 bases agree with TRBD2. Germline assignment: CDR1 ENHRY and CDR2 SYGVKD. The CDR3 has 15 amino acids. Trimming took 6 bases from V and 6 from J; bases not matched to a gene: 6. The CDR3 loop reads CAIRSLAGGSNEQFF. CDR3 nucleotide sequence: TGTGCCATCAGATCCCTAGCGGGGGGGAGCAATGAGCAGTTCTTC.

J is TRBJ2-3 and V is TRBV15, with TRBD2 identical over 13 bases. Germline CDR1 and CDR2: LNHNV and YYDKDF (reference sequence). This CDR3 region has 18 residues. J gave up 2 bases and V 0 bases, and 5 bases lay outside the gene matches. CDR3 residues: CATSRDSGTSGDTDTQYF. For the CDR3, the DNA is TGTGCCACCAGCAGAGATTCAGGGACTAGCGGGGACACAGATACGCAGTATTTT.

The J gene is TRBJ1-1, the V gene TRBV24-1, with D uncertain. This CDR3 is built from 13 residues. The V end lost 9 bases, the J end lost 5 bases, and 15 bases lay between the germline ends. Germline V CDR1 and CDR2: KGHDR, SFDVKD. The CDR3, as DNA: TGTGCCACCCGTACGGGATCGGGGACTGAAGCTTTCTTT. Its protein is CATRTGSGTEAFF.

The J gene is TRBJ2-4, the V gene TRBV12-3 or TRBV12-4; the D is unclear. The CDR3 is made up of 13 amino acids. The germline V and J ends were trimmed by 1 base and 5 bases, with 6 bases remaining between them. This CDR3 is CASSLGLENIQYF. The CDR3 DNA reads TGTGCCAGCAGTTTAGGGCTAGAAAACATTCAGTACTTC.

The chain links TRBV29-1 to TRBJ2-7, with D unresolved. The CDR3 has 12 residues. Trimming took off 8 bases at V and 7 bases at J, with 18 bases between the two ends. From germline, CDR1 is SQVTM and CDR2 ANQGSEA. The CDR3 loop is CSPDGPFREQYF. DNA of the CDR3: TGCAGCCCGGACGGACCTTTCCGTGAGCAGTACTTC.

The rearrangement uses TRBV5-1 and TRBJ1-1; D might be TRBD1 (6 bases). This CDR3 is 19 amino acids long. The V end lost 4 bases, the J end lost 2 bases, and 27 bases lay between the germline ends. Per germline, CDR1 SGHRS and CDR2 YFSETQ. The CDR3: CASSPAEFGRGLQNTEAFF. CDR3 in DNA: TGCGCCAGCAGCCCGGCGGAATTCGGCAGGGGTCTCCAAAACACTGAAGCTTTCTTT.

This clonotype was seen more than once but under ten times. The chain couples TRBV18 to TRBJ1-5, with 9 nucleotides matching TRBD1. CDR1 KGHSH and CDR2 LQKENI come from the germline V gene. The CDR3 consists of 14 residues. The trim removed 6 bases at V and 6 bases at J, leaving 6 bases unmatched. The CDR3 DNA reads TGTGCCAGCTCGGAGACAGGGGGGCTTCAGCCCCAGCATTTT. It translates to CASSETGGLQPQHF.

This clonotype was detected only a few times. The chain links TRBV2 to TRBJ2-1; TRBD2 might be the D (6 bases). Per the germline V gene, CDR1 is SNHLY and CDR2 is FYNNEI. V was pared by 8 bases and J by 4 bases, with 15 bases between. The CDR3 extends over 14 amino acids. This CDR3 is CASYHGGEYNEQFF. Here the CDR3 DNA reads TGTGCCAGCTACCACGGGGGAGAGTACAATGAGCAGTTCTTC. The full variable domain, rest sourced from reference TRBV2 and TRBJ2-1, is EPEVTQTPSHQVTQMGQEVILRCVPISNHLYFYWYRQILGQKVEFLVSFYNNEISEKSEIFDDQFSVERPDGSNFTLKIRSTKLEDSAMYFCASYHGGEYNEQFFGPGTRLTVL.

Only a few counts were recorded for this clonotype. This chain joins TRBV29-1 and TRBJ2-1; TRBD2 matches at 7 bases. Trimming removed 7 bases from V and 4 bases from J; junction bases left unmatched: 13. The CDR3 is 15 amino acids. The V gene's germline CDR1 is SQVTM and CDR2 ANQGSEA. This chain's CDR3 is CSALGLRETYNEQFF. DNA of the CDR3: TGCAGCGCCCTGGGACTACGCGAGACTTACAATGAGCAGTTCTTC.

V and J are TRBV5-6 and TRBJ2-7; 7 bases line up with TRBD1. Germline loops: CDR1 SGHDT, CDR2 YYEEEE. This CDR3 is 16 amino acids long. With V trimmed by 2 bases and J by 5 bases, 13 bases remained unmatched. The CDR3 bases are TGTGCCAGCAGCTTCAGACCGCGACAGGGCAATGACGAGCAGTACTTC. Residues: CASSFRPRQGNDEQYF.

This chain connects TRBV29-1 to TRBJ2-5, with D possibly TRBD1 on 6 matching bases. The ends were cut back, 7 bases at V and 1 base at J, with 19 bases in the middle. The CDR3 contains 15 residues. Germline CDR1 is SQVTM and CDR2 is ANQGSEA. CDR3: CSGIRDNTVQETQYF. The CDR3 coding sequence is TGCAGCGGCATCCGGGACAACACAGTCCAAGAGACCCAGTACTTC.

This clonotype was detected a few times. The chain joins TRBV21-1 to TRBJ2-5; the DNA was not compared with TRBD1, the D call given in the table. TRBV21-1 corresponds to a pseudogene. CDR3 size: 15 residues. CDR3 in amino acids: CASSMRRGAQETQYF. CDR3 nucleotide sequence: TGTGCCAGCAGCATGAGGCGAGGGGCCCAAGAGACCCAGTACTTC.

The chain employs TRBV28 and TRBJ2-7; 9 nucleotides align to TRBD1. V lost 3 bases, J lost 5 bases, and 11 bases stayed unmatched. Germline V lookup: CDR1 MDHEN, CDR2 SYDVKM. The CDR3 extends over 16 amino acids. The CDR3 is CASSFGDSGQGDEQYF. CDR3 nucleotides: TGTGCCAGCAGTTTTGGGGATTCGGGACAGGGAGACGAGCAGTACTTC.

This clonotype appeared a few times. The chain combines TRBV12-3 or TRBV12-4 with TRBJ2-5; D gene uncertain. Trimming left V 5 bases short and J 7 bases short, with 14 bases between. This CDR3 has 13 residues. CDR3 in amino acids: CASSPGGLGTQYF. DNA for the CDR3: TGTGCCAGCAGTCCCGGTGGGTTAGGGACCCAGTACTTC.